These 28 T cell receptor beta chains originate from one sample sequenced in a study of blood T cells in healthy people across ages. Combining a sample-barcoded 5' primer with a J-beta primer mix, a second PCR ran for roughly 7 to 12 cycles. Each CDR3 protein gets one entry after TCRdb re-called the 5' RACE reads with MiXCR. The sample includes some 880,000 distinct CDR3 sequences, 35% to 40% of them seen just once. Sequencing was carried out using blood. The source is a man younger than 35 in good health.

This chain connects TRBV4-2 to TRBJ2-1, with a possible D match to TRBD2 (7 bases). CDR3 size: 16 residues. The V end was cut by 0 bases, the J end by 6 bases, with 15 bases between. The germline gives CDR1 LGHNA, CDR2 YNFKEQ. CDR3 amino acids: CASSQDFGGLGNEQFF. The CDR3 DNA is TGTGCCAGCAGCCAAGATTTCGGGGGGCTGGGCAATGAGCAGTTCTTC.

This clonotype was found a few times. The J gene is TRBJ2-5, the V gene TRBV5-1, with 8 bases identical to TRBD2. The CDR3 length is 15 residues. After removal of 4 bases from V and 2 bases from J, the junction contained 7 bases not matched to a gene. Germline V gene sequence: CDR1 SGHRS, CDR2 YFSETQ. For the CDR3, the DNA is TGCGCCAGCAGCCTATTTACTAGCGGACAAGAGACCCAGTACTTC. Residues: CASSLFTSGQETQYF. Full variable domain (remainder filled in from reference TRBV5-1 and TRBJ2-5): KAGVTQTPRYLIKTRGQQVTLSCSPISGHRSVSWYQQTPGQGLQFLFEYFSETQRNKGNFPGRFSGRQFSNSRSEMNVSTLELGDSALYLCASSLFTSGQETQYFGPGTRLLVL.

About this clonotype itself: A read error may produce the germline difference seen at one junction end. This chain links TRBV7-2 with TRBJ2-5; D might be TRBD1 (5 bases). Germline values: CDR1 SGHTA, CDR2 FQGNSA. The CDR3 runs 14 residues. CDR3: CASSSDSNQETLYF. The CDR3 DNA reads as TGTGCCAGCAGCTCAGACAGCAACCAAGAGACCCTGTACTTC.

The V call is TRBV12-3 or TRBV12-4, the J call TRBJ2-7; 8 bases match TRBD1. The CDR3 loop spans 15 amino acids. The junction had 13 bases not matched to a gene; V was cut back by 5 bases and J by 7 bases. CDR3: CASSTPGQDSNEQYF. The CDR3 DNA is TGTGCCAGCAGTACACCGGGACAGGACTCCAATGAGCAGTACTTC.

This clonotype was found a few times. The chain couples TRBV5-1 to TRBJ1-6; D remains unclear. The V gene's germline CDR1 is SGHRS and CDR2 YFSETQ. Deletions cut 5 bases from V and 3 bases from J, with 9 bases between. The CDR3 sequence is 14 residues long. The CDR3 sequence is CASRESNYNSPLHF. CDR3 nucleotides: TGCGCCAGCAGGGAATCCAACTATAATTCACCCCTCCACTTT.

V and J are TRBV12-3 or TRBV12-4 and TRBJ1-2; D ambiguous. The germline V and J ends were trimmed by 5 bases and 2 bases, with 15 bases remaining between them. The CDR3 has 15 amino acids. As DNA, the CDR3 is TGTGCCAGCAGTCTCGGACGGACGGGGAACTATGGCTACACCTTC. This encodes CASSLGRTGNYGYTF.

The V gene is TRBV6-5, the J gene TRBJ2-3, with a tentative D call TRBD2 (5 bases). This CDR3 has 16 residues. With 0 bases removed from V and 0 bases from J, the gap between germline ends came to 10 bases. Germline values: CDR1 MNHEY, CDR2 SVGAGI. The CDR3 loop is CASSYSKAVSTDTQYF. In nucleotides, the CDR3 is TGTGCCAGCAGTTACTCCAAAGCGGTTAGCACAGATACGCAGTATTTT.

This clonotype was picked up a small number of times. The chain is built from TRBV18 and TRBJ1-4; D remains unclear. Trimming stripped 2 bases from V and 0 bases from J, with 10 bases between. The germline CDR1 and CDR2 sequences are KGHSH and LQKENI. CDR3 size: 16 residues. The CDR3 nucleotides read TGTGCCAGCTCACCATCCAGTCACGCAACTAATGAAAAACTGTTTTTT. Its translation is CASSPSSHATNEKLFF. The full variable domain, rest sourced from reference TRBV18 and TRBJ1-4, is NAGVMQNPRHLVRRRGQEARLRCSPMKGHSHVYWYRQLPEEGLKFMVYLQKENIIDESGMPKERFSAEFPKEGPSILRIQQVVRGDSAAYFCASSPSSHATNEKLFFGSGTQLSVL.

The CDR3 nucleotides read TGCAGTGTCAGGGCTAACGCAGATACGCAGTATTTT. This codes for CSVRANADTQYF. The genes are TRBV20-1 and TRBJ2-3; D possibly corresponds to TRBD1 (5 bases). This CDR3 region has 12 residues. V was clipped by 7 bases and J by 4 bases, with 12 bases between them. Per the germline V gene, CDR1 is DFQATT and CDR2 is SNEGSKA (reference sequence).

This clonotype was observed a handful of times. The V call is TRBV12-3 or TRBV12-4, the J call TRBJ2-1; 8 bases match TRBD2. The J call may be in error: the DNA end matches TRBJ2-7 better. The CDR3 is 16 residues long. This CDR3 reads CASSHPAAGVYNEQYF. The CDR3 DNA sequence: TGTGCCAGCAGTCACCCGGCAGCGGGGGTCTACAATGAGCAGTACTTC.

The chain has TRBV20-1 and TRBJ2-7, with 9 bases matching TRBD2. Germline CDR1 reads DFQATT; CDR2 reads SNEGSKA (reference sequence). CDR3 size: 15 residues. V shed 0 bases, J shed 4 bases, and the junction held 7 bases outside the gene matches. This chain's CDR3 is CSARDLASGEYEQYF. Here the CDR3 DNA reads TGCAGTGCTAGAGATTTGGCTAGCGGGGAATACGAGCAGTACTTC.

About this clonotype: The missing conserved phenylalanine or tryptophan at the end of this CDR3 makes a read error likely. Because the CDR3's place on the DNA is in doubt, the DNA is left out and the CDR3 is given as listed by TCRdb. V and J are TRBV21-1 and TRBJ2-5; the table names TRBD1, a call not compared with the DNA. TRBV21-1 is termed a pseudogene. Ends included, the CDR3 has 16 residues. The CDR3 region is CASSKGGGTAQETQYS.

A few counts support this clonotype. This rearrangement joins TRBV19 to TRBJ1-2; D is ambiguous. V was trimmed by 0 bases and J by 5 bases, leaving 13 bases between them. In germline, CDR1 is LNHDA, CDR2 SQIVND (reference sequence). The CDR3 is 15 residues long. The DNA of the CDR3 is TGTGCCAGTAGTATAGATGGAACAGCTACATATGGCTACACCTTC. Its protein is CASSIDGTATYGYTF.

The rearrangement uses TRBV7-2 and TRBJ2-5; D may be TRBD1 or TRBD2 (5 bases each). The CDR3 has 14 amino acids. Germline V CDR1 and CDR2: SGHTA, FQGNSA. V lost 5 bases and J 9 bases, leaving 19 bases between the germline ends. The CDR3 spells CASSPGPRPLAQYF. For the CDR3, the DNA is TGTGCCAGCAGCCCGGGACCGCGGCCCTTGGCCCAGTACTTC. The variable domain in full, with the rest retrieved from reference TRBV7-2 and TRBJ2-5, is GAGVSQSPSNKVTEKGKDVELRCDPISGHTALYWYRQSLGQGLEFLIYFQGNSAPDKSGLPSDRFSAERTGGSVSTLTIQRTQQEDSAVYLCASSPGPRPLAQYFGPGTRLLVL.

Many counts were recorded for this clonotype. The CDR3 spells CSAISGGGDNEQFF. The CDR3, as DNA: TGCAGTGCTATCTCCGGCGGGGGAGACAATGAGCAGTTCTTC. The rearrangement links TRBV20-1 to TRBJ2-1; 7 bases align to TRBD2. The CDR3 covers 14 residues. With 4 bases clipped from V and 5 bases from J, the junction kept 8 bases outside the gene matches. Germline V gene sequence: CDR1 DFQATT, CDR2 SNEGSKA (reference sequence).

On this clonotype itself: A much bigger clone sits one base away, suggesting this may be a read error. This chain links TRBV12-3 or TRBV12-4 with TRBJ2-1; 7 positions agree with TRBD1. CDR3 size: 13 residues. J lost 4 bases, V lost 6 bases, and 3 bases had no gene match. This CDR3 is CASRKDRYNEQFF. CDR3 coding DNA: TGTGCCAGCAGAAAGGACAGGTACAATGAGCAGTTCTTC.

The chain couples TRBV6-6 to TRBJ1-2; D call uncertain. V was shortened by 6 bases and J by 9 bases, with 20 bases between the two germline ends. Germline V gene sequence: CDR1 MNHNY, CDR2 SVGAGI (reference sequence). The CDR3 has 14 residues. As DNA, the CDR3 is TGTGCCAGCAGGGATGGGGTGGCTTCCCCGAGCTACACCTTC. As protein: CASRDGVASPSYTF.

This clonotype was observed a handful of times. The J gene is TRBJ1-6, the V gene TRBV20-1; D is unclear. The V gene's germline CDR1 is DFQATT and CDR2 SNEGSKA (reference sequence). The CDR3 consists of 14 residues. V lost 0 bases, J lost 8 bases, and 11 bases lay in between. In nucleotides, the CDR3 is TGCAGTGCTAGAGATCCGTCAGGTTATTCACCCCTCCACTTT. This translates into CSARDPSGYSPLHF.

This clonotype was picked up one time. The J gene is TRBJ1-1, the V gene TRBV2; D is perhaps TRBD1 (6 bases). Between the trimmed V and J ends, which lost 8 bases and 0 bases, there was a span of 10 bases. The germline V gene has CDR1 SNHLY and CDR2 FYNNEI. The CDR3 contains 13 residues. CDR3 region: CASADRVNTEAFF. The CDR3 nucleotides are TGTGCCAGCGCGGACAGAGTGAACACTGAAGCTTTCTTT.

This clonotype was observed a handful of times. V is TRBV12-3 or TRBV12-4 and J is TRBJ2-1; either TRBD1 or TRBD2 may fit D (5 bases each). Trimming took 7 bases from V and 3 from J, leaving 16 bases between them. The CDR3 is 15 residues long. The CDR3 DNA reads TGTGCCAGCACTTTCGGGGTCCAGGGCTACAATGAGCAGTTCTTC. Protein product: CASTFGVQGYNEQFF.

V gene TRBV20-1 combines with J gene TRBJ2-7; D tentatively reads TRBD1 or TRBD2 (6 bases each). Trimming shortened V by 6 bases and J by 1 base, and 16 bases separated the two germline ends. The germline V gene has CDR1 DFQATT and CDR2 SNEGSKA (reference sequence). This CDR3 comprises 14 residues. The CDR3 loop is CSASPGGRSYEQYF. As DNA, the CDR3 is TGCAGTGCCTCTCCCGGGGGCAGATCCTACGAGCAGTACTTC.

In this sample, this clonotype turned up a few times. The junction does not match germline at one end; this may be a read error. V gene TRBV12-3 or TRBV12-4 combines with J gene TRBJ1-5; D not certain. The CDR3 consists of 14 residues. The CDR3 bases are TGTGCCAGCAGCTCGGGTCTAAACGGGCAGCCTCAGCATTTT. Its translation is CASSSGLNGQPQHF.

The CDR3, as DNA: TGTGCCAGTCGAGGTGAATCCCGGGCGACGTACTACGAGCAGTACTTC. It encodes CASRGESRATYYEQYF. The chain links TRBV7-2 to TRBJ2-5; D gene ambiguous. The J call is uncertain, as TRBJ2-7 better fits the DNA end. This CDR3 spans 16 amino acids. Germline V lookup: CDR1 SGHTA, CDR2 FQGNSA.

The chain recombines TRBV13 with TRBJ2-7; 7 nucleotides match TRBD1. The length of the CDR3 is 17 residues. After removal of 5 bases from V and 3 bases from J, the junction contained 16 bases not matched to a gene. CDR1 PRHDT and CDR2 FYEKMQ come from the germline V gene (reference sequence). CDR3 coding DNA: TGTGCCAGCAGCCGCCAACCTAAAATGGGACAGAACTACGAGCAGTACTTC. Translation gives CASSRQPKMGQNYEQYF. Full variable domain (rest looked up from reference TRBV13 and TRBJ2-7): AAGVIQSPRHLIKEKRETATLKCYPIPRHDTVYWYQQGPGQDPQFLISFYEKMQSDKGSIPDRFSAQQFSDYHSELNMSSLELGDSALYFCASSRQPKMGQNYEQYFGPGTRLTVT.

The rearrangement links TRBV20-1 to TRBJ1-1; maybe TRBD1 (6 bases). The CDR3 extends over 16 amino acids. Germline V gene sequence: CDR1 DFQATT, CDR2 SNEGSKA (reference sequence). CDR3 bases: TGCAATGCCCCCATCCGGGACACCTACATGAACACTGAAGCTTTCTTT. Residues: CNAPIRDTYMNTEAFF.

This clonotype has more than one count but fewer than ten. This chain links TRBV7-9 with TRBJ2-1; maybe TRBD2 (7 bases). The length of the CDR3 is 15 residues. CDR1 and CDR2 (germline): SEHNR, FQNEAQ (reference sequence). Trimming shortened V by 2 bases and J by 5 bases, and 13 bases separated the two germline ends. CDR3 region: CASSLTGGPHNEQFF. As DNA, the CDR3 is TGTGCCAGCAGCTTAACCGGGGGGCCCCACAATGAGCAGTTCTTC.

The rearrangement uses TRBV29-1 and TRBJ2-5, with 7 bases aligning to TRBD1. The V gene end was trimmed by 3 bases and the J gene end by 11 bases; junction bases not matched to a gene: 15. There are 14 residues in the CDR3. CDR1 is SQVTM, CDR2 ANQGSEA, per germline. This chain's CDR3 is CSVDRQGDYNEQYF. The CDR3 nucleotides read TGCAGCGTTGATAGACAGGGAGACTACAATGAGCAGTACTTC.

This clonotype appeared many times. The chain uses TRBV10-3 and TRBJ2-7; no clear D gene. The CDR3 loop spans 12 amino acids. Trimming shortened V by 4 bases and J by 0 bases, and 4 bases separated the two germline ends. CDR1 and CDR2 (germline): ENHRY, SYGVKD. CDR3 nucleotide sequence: TGTGCCATCAGTGGGGGCTCCTACGAGCAGTACTTC. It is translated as CAISGGSYEQYF.